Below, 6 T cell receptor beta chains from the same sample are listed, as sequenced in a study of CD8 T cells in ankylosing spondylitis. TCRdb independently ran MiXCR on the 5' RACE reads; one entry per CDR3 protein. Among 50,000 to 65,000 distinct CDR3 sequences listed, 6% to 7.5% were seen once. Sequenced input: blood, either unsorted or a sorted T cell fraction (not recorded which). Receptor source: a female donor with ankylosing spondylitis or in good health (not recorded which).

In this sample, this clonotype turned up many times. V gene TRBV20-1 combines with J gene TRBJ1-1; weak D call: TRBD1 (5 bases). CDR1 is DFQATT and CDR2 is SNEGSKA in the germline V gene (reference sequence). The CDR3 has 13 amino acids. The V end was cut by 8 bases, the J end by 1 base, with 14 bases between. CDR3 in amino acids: CSKKGAANTEAFF. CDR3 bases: TGCAGTAAAAAAGGGGCTGCGAACACTGAAGCTTTCTTT.

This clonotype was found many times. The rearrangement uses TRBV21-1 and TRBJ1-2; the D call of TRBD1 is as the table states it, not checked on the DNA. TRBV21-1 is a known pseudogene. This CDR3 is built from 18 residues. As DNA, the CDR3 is TGTGCCAGCAGCAAAGGAGGGGACAGGGTCGGGGGTAACTATGGCTACACCTTC. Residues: CASSKGGDRVGGNYGYTF.

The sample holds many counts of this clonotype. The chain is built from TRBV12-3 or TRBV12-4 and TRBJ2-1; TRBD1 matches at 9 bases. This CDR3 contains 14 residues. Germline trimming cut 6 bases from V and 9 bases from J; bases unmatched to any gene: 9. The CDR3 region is CASRAQTGGVEQFF. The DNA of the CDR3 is TGTGCCAGCAGGGCTCAGACAGGGGGTGTTGAGCAGTTCTTC.

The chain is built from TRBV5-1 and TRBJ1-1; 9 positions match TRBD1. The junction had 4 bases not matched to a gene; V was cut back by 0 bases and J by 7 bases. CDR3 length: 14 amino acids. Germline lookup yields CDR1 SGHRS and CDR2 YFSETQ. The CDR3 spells CASSLAGQGDEAFF. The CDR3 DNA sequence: TGCGCCAGCAGCTTGGCGGGACAGGGTGATGAAGCTTTCTTT.

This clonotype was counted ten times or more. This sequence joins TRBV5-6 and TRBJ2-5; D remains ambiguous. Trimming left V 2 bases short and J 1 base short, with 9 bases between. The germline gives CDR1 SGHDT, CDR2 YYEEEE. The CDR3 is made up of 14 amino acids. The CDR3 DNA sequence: TGTGCCAGCAGCTTCCCTTCGACCCAAGAGACCCAGTACTTC. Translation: CASSFPSTQETQYF.

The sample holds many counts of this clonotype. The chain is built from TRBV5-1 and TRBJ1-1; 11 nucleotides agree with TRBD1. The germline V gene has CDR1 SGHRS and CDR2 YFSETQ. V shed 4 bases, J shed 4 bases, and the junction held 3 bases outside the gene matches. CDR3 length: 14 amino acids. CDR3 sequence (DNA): TGCGCCAGCAGCGTGGGACAGGGGGGCACTGAAGCTTTCTTT. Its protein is CASSVGQGGTEAFF.